The clone carrying this T cell receptor (beta chain) showed up many times. Its antigen remains unknown. One end of the junction varies from germline; a read error may be responsible. TCRdb used MiXCR to reprocess the PCR reads, holding one entry per CDR3 protein. The sample comprises over 600,000 distinct CDR3 sequences, just under 20% of which are singletons, and roughly 0.83% rests with the top ten. This sample is drawn from a study of molecular identifiers for immune sequencing clone quantification. On the study more broadly: In replicates, RNA from approximately 20,000 or 100,000 naive CD8 cells was divided five ways and four parts were sequenced. Whole-study results and caveats: Over 99% of effector molecules, but under 1% in naive cells, were held by clones with more than 20 RNA copies. Jurkat TCR RNA from one cell was spiked into one million naive cells, and it was reportedly detectable there.

As CD8+CD4-CCR7+CD45RA+ cells, naive CD8 T cells were sorted. Germline lookup yields CDR1 ENHRY and CDR2 SYGVKD. This CDR3 is 12 amino acids long. Sequenced material: naive CD8+ T cells from blood, with Jurkat cell RNA spiked in. The subset denotes: FACS-sorted CD8+CD4-CCR7+CD45RA+ naive T cells. The clonotype was recovered from a human donor in good health. Some libraries in this study had Jurkat cell RNA spiked in. The chain uses TRBV10-3 and TRBJ2-7; TRBD2 might be the D (6 bases). The chain's CDR3 is CAISDPRREPYF. The DNA for the CDR3 is TGTGCCATCAGTGACCCCCGACGGGAGCCGTACTTC.